This is a list of T cell receptor beta chains from one sample in a study of T cells expressing NK-cell markers. With the 5' RACE reads reprocessed, TCRdb shows one record per CDR3 protein and no DNA. This sample's table reports about 540,000 distinct CDR3 sequences. The specimen was blood T cells: a sorted CD56 or NKG2C T cell subset, CD4+ or CD8+ T cells, or bulk PBMC T cells (not recorded which). The receptors were gathered from a man aged 18 to 30 in good health. CDR3s include the opening cysteine and the closing phenylalanine or tryptophan. Fields, in order: J gene, V gene, CDR3 protein.

TRBJ2-3	TRBV2	CASSDKTDTQYF
TRBJ2-1	TRBV28	CASSLPGTRKQFF
TRBJ2-1	TRBV5-4	CASSPPGQAGANEQFF
TRBJ2-4	TRBV4-3	CASSHRDAPRQYF
TRBJ2-1	TRBV12-3/TRBV12-4	CASSPWRDSDNEQFF
TRBJ2-5	TRBV7-9	CASSLAGGPFEETQYF
TRBJ2-6	TRBV29-1	CSVPLDRFGANVLTF
TRBJ1-2	TRBV9	CASSASGGGGYTF
TRBJ2-7	TRBV20-1	CSAPSGTLYEQYF
TRBJ2-1	TRBV29-1	CSGKKQGASYNEQFF
TRBJ1-3	TRBV7-2	CASSLRVAESGNTIYF
TRBJ2-2	TRBV12-3/TRBV12-4	CASSPGQGVGELFF
TRBJ2-1	TRBV29-1	CSVFRGSEWFF
TRBJ2-5	TRBV25-1	CASSESVTREETQYF
TRBJ2-3	TRBV11-2	CASSSSGAGVADTQYF
TRBJ2-5	TRBV11-2	CASSLGPSGSGETQYF
TRBJ2-5	TRBV15	CASRDRGFETQYF
TRBJ2-2	TRBV11-1	CASRSFRDRVLSNTGELFF
TRBJ1-1	TRBV5-1	CASSLASEGEAFF
TRBJ1-1	TRBV18	CASSHGDIEAFF
TRBJ2-6	TRBV9	CASSVDTGRLSGANVLTF
TRBJ2-1	TRBV2	CASSWTSGSFNEQFF
TRBJ1-3	TRBV7-2	CASTKDTFSGNTIYF
TRBJ1-2	TRBV6-2/TRBV6-3	CASSNQAVGYTF
TRBJ2-7	TRBV6-2/TRBV6-3	CASSDGTGRHYEQYF
TRBJ2-1	TRBV7-6	CASSLGAGGSDEQFF
TRBJ1-1	TRBV29-1	CSVHQGMRTEAFF
TRBJ2-7	TRBV4-2	CASSQSAGTGIGEQYF